Listed below are T cell receptor beta chains from one sample, sequenced in a study of Graves' ophthalmopathy and Graves' hyperthyroidism. TCRdb reprocessed the multiplex PCR reads via MiXCR and lists one record per CDR3 protein. The data contain 500,000 to 700,000 distinct CDR3 sequences, less than 45% of them singletons. Sequencing was performed on peripheral blood or thyroid tissue (not recorded which). The source is an adult man with Graves' hyperthyroidism. CDR3s leave out the opening cysteine and the closing phenylalanine or tryptophan. Each record gives: V gene, CDR3 length, J gene, CDR3 protein.

V: TRBV24-1; length: 14; J: TRBJ2-2; CDR3: ATSESGTGNSGELF
V: TRBV6-5; length: 14; J: TRBJ1-6; CDR3: ASSEDGSSYNSPLH
V: TRBV4-1; length: 12; J: TRBJ2-7; CDR3: ASSLRDSAYEQY
V: TRBV7-9; length: 14; J: TRBJ1-3; CDR3: ASSFLLAGIGNTIY
V: TRBV6-5; length: 11; J: TRBJ2-2; CDR3: ASRSGQVGELF
V: TRBV7-9; length: 13; J: TRBJ2-2; CDR3: ASSPTSGRAGELF
V: TRBV7-9; length: 16; J: TRBJ2-2; CDR3: ASSTFSRQGPNTGELL
V: TRBV6-4; length: 13; J: TRBJ1-2; CDR3: ASSEEGGRGYGYT
V: TRBV7-3; length: 12; J: TRBJ2-7; CDR3: ASRPQVRLGEQY
V: TRBV4-1; length: 13; J: TRBJ2-2; CDR3: ASSSEGHLPGELF
V: TRBV20-1; length: 16; J: TRBJ2-2; CDR3: SALGTSGGAGGTGELF
V: TRBV7-9; length: 12; J: TRBJ2-1; CDR3: ASSFLGGREGQF
V: TRBV28; length: 13; J: TRBJ2-7; CDR3: ASSDPGQGLLEQY
V: TRBV2; length: 11; J: TRBJ2-5; CDR3: ASTGQGAETQY
V: TRBV3-1; length: 11; J: TRBJ2-7; CDR3: ASSQGLRSEQY
V: TRBV28; length: 12; J: TRBJ2-7; CDR3: ASSTAGARYEQY
V: TRBV20-1; length: 13; J: TRBJ2-7; CDR3: SAKPLGLAGYEQY
V: TRBV28; length: 11; J: TRBJ2-7; CDR3: ASRGMGSYEQY
V: TRBV7-9; length: 11; J: TRBJ2-5; CDR3: ASSWDREETQY
V: TRBV5-1; length: 12; J: TRBJ1-2; CDR3: ASSRGLGSYGYT
V: TRBV11-2; length: 13; J: TRBJ2-3; CDR3: ASSLGVDPTDTQY
V: TRBV28; length: 10; J: TRBJ1-2; CDR3: ASRLTNYGYT
V: TRBV5-1; length: 11; J: TRBJ1-1; CDR3: ASSNTMNTEAF
V: TRBV7-2; length: 16; J: TRBJ2-7; CDR3: ASSSIATSGNGSYEQY
V: TRBV5-1; length: 12; J: TRBJ2-5; CDR3: ASSLGQTKETQY
V: TRBV9; length: 14; J: TRBJ1-2; CDR3: ASSPPSVGSDYGYT
V: TRBV20-1; length: 13; J: TRBJ2-2; CDR3: SARSSGVGTGELF
V: TRBV7-8; length: 12; J: TRBJ2-7; CDR3: ASSARTGGAQQY
V: TRBV24-1; length: 10; J: TRBJ1-2; CDR3: ATWDGHYGYT
V: TRBV28; length: 10; J: TRBJ2-7; CDR3: ASSLQYYEQY
V: TRBV6-5; length: 12; J: TRBJ1-5; CDR3: ASSFTGMNQPQH
V: TRBV12-3/TRBV12-4; length: 10; J: TRBJ1-5; CDR3: ASRRGDQPQH
V: TRBV7-8; length: 14; J: -; CDR3: ASRPPGGEMTNEQF
V: TRBV7-3; length: 14; J: TRBJ1-6; CDR3: ASSLRTGGTGSPLH
V: TRBV12-3/TRBV12-4; length: 11; J: TRBJ1-2; CDR3: ASSWVSGYGYT
V: TRBV4-1; length: 13; J: TRBJ2-5; CDR3: ASSHGQGRAETQY